The clone carrying this T cell receptor (beta chain) was seen a handful of times. Its antigen is undetermined. The CDR3 runs 15 residues. V shed 8 bases and J 5 bases; nucleotides not matched to a gene: 8. Germline loops: CDR1 LNHNV, CDR2 YYDKDF (reference sequence). This sample was taken from a study of cytomegalovirus exposure and HLA in healthy donors. Findings of the study overall: Within a later analysis, the majority of CMV-associated TCR beta chains appeared HLA-restricted. Indistinguishable V segments such as TRBV6-2 and TRBV6-3 were excluded.

PCR employed 60 Vbeta and 13 Jbeta primers. The method was immunoSEQ multiplex PCR; TCRdb's version includes in-frame clones alone and lacks a portion of them. Among 100,000 to 150,000 clones listed, about three quarters were seen once. The V and J genes are TRBV15 and TRBJ2-3; 12 bases agree with TRBD1. Sequenced sample: PBMCs. This sequence originates from a female donor in good health and CMV-seropositive. The CDR3 protein is CATGYRDRGRDTQYF. DNA of the CDR3: TGTGCCACCGGATATCGGGACAGGGGGCGAGATACGCAGTATTTT.